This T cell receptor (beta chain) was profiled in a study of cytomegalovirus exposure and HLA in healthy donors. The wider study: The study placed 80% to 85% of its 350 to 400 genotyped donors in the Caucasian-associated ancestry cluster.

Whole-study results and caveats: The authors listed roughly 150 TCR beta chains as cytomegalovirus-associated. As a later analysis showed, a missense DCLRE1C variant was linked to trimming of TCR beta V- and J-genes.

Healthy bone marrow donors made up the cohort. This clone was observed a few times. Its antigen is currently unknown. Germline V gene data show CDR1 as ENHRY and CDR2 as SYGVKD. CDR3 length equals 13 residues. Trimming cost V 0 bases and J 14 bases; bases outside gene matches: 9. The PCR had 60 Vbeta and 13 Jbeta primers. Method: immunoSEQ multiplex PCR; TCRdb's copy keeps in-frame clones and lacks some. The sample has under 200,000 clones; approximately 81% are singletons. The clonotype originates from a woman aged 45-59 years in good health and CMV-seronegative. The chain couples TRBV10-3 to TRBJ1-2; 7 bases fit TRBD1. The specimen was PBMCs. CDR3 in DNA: TGTGCCATCAGTGAGTCGGAAAAAGGGGGCACTACCTTC. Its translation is CAISESEKGGTTF.